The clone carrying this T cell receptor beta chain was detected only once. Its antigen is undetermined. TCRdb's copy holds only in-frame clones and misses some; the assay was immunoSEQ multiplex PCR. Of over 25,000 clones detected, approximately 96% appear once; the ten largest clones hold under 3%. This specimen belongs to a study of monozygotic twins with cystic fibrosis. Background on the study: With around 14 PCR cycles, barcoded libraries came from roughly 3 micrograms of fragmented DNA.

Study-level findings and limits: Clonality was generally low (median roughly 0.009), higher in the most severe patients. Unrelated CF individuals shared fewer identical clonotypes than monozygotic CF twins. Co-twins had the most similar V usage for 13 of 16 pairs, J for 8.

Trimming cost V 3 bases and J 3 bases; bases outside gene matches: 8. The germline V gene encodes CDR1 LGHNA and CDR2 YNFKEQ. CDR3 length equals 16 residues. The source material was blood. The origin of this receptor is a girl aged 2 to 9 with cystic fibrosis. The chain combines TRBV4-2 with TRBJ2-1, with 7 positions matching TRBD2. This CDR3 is CASSQTLADHYNEQFF. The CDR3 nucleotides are TGTGCCAGCAGCCAGACCCTAGCGGACCACTACAATGAGCAGTTCTTC.